Following are 11 T cell receptor beta chains from one sample sequenced in a study of blood T cell repertoires in COVID-19 (dated by TCRdb to the early 2020s). The library was obtained by the immunoSEQ multiplex PCR assay. TCRdb carries this immuneACCESS record with in-frame sequences only. Its versions omit some clonotypes, under half of them owing to an unresolved V gene in the studies checked, with the rest unexplained. This sample holds about 220,000 clones; 86% were observed only once. Approximately 10% of the sample belongs to the ten largest clones. The sequenced sample was peripheral blood. The receptor set was obtained from a woman in her 50s with COVID-19, enrolled during active disease.

The gene calls are TRBV27 and TRBJ2-3, with 7 bases fitting TRBD1. Germline loops: CDR1 MNHEY, CDR2 SMNVEV (reference sequence). Trimming at V came to 8 bases and at J to 0 bases, leaving 14 bases not matched to a gene. The CDR3 totals 17 residues. DNA for the CDR3: TGTGCCAGCTCCAGGGGGTGGGGCGGCACAAGCACAGATACGCAGTATTTT. Translating it yields CASSRGWGGTSTDTQYF.

The chain uses TRBV7-2 and TRBJ2-3; 9 bases line up with TRBD1. The V segment lost 2 bases and the J segment 1 base; nucleotides outside the gene matches: 4. This CDR3 has 16 amino acids. Germline lookup yields CDR1 SGHTA and CDR2 FQGNSA. CDR3 in DNA: TGTGCCAGCAGCTTATGGGGGGACAGGGGCACAGATACGCAGTATTTT. Its translation is CASSLWGDRGTDTQYF. The full variable domain, rest sourced from reference TRBV7-2 and TRBJ2-3, is GAGVSQSPSNKVTEKGKDVELRCDPISGHTALYWYRQSLGQGLEFLIYFQGNSAPDKSGLPSDRFSAERTGGSVSTLTIQRTQQEDSAVYLCASSLWGDRGTDTQYFGPGTRLTVL.

The chain has TRBV4-1 and TRBJ2-2, with TRBD1 matching over 7 bases. The CDR3 runs to 17 residues. Trimming at V came to 2 bases and at J to 2 bases, leaving 8 bases not matched to a gene. Germline CDR1 reads MGHRA; CDR2 reads YSYEKL. Written as DNA, the CDR3 is TGCGCCAGCAGCCAAAATCTCGGGACAGCAAACACCGGGGAGCTGTTTTTT. This gives the protein CASSQNLGTANTGELFF.

V and J are TRBV2 and TRBJ2-5, with TRBD2 matching over 9 bases. Germline CDR1 and CDR2: SNHLY and FYNNEI. V dropped 7 bases and J dropped 5; count of bases not matched to a gene: 14. This CDR3 has 16 residues. The CDR3 protein is CASISERSGGMETQYF. The CDR3, as DNA: TGTGCCAGCATTTCCGAAAGAAGCGGGGGGATGGAGACCCAGTACTTC. The full variable domain, with the rest looked up from reference TRBV2 and TRBJ2-5, is EPEVTQTPSHQVTQMGQEVILRCVPISNHLYFYWYRQILGQKVEFLVSFYNNEISEKSEIFDDQFSVERPDGSNFTLKIRSTKLEDSAMYFCASISERSGGMETQYFGPGTRLLVL.

In regard to this clone: The same CDR3 is also encoded by other DNA sequences in this sample. The chain links TRBV19 to TRBJ1-1; perhaps TRBD1 as D (5 bases). This CDR3 has 14 amino acids. CDR1 is LNHDA and CDR2 is SQIVND in the germline V gene (reference sequence). Trimming took off 5 bases at V and 0 bases at J, with 10 bases between the two ends. This chain's CDR3 is CASSPQGMNTEAFF. CDR3 coding DNA: TGTGCCAGTAGTCCCCAGGGAATGAACACTGAAGCTTTCTTT.

As for this clone: An end of the junction differs from the germline gene, which may be a read error. The V and J genes are TRBV11-3 and TRBJ2-1, with D maybe TRBD1 (5 bases). The CDR3 is 17 amino acids. CDR1 is SGHNT, CDR2 YENEEA, per germline. Here the CDR3 DNA reads TGTGCCAGCAGCTTACAACCAAGGCAGGGTCATTTCAATGGGCAGTTCTTC. Protein sequence: CASSLQPRQGHFNGQFF.

This chain uses TRBV4-1 with TRBJ2-3; 7 bases fit TRBD1. CDR1 is MGHRA, CDR2 YSYEKL, per germline. The CDR3 consists of 15 residues. Germline trimming cut 2 bases from V and 3 bases from J; bases unmatched to any gene: 5. This CDR3 is CASSQHGTATDTQYF. As DNA, the CDR3 is TGCGCCAGCAGCCAACACGGGACAGCGACAGATACGCAGTATTTT.

This chain joins TRBV4-3 and TRBJ1-3, with TRBD1 identical over 7 bases. The germline CDR1 and CDR2 sequences are LGHNA and YSLEER. J was trimmed by 1 base and V by 0 bases; bases with no gene match: 3. The CDR3 is made up of 16 amino acids. The CDR3 bases are TGCGCCAGCAGCCAAGACACAGGGGTATCTGGAAACACCATATATTTT. It specifies CASSQDTGVSGNTIYF.

This clone occurred a few times. CDR3 sequence: CATSDSLPGLAGGPHNEQFF. CDR3 bases: TGTGCCACCAGTGATTCCCTTCCGGGACTAGCGGGGGGGCCGCACAATGAGCAGTTCTTC. This chain uses TRBV24-1 with TRBJ2-1; 16 nucleotides line up with TRBD2. Germline CDR1 is KGHDR and CDR2 is SFDVKD. V gave up 2 bases and J gave up 5 bases; unmatched junction bases: 11. The CDR3 consists of 20 residues.

The chain joins TRBV4-2 to TRBJ1-6; 9 nucleotides match TRBD1. The CDR3 totals 15 residues. Germline values: CDR1 LGHNA, CDR2 YNFKEQ. V was clipped by 5 bases and J by 7 bases; unmatched bases: 6. Here the CDR3 reads CASSWTGVGNSPLHF. As DNA, the CDR3 is TGTGCCAGCAGCTGGACAGGGGTGGGAAATTCACCCCTCCACTTT.

The V gene is TRBV30, the J gene TRBJ1-1; TRBD1 is a possible D gene (6 bases). V gave up 6 bases and J gave up 1 base, with 9 bases separating them. The germline CDR1 and CDR2 sequences are GTSNPN and SVGIG (reference sequence). The CDR3 extends over 12 amino acids. The CDR3: CACGQPNTEAFF. Here the CDR3 DNA reads TGTGCCTGCGGACAGCCGAACACTGAAGCTTTCTTT.